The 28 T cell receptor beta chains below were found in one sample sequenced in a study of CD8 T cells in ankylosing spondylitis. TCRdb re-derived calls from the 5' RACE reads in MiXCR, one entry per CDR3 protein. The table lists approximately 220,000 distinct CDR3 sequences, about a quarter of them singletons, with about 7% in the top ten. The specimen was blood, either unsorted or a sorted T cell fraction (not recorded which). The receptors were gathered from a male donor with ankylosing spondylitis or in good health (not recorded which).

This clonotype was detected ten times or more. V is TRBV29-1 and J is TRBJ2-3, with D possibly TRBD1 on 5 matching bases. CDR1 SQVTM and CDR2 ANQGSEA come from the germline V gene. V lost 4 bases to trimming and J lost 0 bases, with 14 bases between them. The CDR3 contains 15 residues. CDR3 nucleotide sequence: TGCAGCGTTGTTGTTGGCAGGGCCAGCACAGATACGCAGTATTTT. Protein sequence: CSVVVGRASTDTQYF.

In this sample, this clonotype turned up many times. The CDR3 is CASSWAGSNINEQFF. The CDR3 nucleotides are TGTGCCAGCAGTTGGGCCGGGAGCAATATCAATGAGCAGTTCTTC. The chain employs TRBV6-2 or TRBV6-3 and TRBJ2-1; D may be TRBD2 (6 bases). The germline CDR1 and CDR2 sequences are MNHEY and SVGEGT. Between the trimmed V and J ends, which lost 4 bases and 6 bases, there was a span of 16 bases. The CDR3 is 15 amino acids.

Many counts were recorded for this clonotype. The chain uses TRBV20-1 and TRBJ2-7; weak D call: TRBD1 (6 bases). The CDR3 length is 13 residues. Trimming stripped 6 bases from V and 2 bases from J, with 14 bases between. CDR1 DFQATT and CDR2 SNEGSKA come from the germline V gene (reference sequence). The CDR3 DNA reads TGCAGTGCCGGGACCGGACAGACCTACGAGCAGTACTTC. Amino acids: CSAGTGQTYEQYF.

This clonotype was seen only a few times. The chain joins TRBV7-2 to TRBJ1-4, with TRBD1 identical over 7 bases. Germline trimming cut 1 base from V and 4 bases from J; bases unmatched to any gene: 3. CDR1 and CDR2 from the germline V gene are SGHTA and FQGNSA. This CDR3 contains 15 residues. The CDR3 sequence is CASSLGGQRNEKLFF. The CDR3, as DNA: TGTGCCAGCAGCTTAGGGGGACAGCGTAATGAAAAACTGTTTTTT.

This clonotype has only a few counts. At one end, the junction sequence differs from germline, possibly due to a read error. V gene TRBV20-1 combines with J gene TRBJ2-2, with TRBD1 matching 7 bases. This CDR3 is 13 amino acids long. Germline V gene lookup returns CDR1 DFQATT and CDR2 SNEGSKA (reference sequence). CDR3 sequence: CSARTGNAGELFF. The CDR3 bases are TGCAGTGCTAGGACAGGGAACGCCGGGGAGCTGTTTTTT.

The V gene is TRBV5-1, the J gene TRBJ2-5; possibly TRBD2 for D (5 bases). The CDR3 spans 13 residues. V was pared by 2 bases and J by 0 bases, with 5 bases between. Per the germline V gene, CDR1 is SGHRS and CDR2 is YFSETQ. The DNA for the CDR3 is TGCGCCAGCAGCTTCGGGGACCAAGAGACCCAGTACTTC. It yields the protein CASSFGDQETQYF.

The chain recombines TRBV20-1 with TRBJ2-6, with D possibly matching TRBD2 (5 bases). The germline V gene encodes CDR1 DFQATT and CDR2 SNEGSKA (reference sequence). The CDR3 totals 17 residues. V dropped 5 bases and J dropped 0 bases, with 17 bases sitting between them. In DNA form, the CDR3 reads TGCAGTGCTCTATTGACGGAGGCTAGCTCTGGGGCCAACGTCCTGACTTTC. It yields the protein CSALLTEASSGANVLTF.

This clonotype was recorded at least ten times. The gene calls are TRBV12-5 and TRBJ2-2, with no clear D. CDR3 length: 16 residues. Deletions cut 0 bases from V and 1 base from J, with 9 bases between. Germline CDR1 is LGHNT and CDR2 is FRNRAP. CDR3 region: CASGLVGLGNTGELFF. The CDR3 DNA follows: TGTGCTAGTGGTTTGGTAGGGTTGGGGAACACCGGGGAGCTGTTTTTT.

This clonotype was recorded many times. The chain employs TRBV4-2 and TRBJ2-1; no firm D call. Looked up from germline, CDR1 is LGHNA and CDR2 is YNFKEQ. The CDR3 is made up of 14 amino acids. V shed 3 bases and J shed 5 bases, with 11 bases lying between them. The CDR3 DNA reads TGTGCCAGCAGCCATCCGACTGGGAACAATGAGCAGTTCTTC. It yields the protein CASSHPTGNNEQFF.

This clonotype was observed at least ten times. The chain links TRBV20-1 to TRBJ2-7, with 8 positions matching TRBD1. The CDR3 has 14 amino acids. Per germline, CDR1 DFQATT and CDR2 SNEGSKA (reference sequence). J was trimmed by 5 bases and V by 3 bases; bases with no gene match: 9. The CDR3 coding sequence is TGCAGTGCTAGGGCCGGGACAGGAATGGACGAGCAGTACTTC. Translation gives CSARAGTGMDEQYF.

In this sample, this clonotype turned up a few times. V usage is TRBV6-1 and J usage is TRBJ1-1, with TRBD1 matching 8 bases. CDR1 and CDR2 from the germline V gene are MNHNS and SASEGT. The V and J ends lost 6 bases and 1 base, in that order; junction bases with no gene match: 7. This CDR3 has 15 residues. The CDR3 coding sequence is TGTGCCAGCAGAGCGGACAGGGTTGAGAACACTGAAGCTTTCTTT. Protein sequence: CASRADRVENTEAFF.

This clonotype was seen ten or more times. This chain's CDR3 is CASSQDYRAEQYF. The CDR3 DNA reads TGCGCCAGCAGCCAAGACTACAGGGCCGAGCAGTACTTC. The gene calls are TRBV4-1 and TRBJ2-7, with TRBD1 as a possible D gene (6 bases). The CDR3 is made up of 13 amino acids. V lost 0 bases and J lost 6, with 9 bases in between. Per the germline V gene, CDR1 is MGHRA and CDR2 is YSYEKL.

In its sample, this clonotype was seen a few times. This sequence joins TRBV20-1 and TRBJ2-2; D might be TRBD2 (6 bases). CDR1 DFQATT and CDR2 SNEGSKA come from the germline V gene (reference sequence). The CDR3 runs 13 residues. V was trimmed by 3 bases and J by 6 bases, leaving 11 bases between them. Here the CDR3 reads CSASGSRAGELFF. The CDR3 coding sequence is TGCAGTGCTAGCGGGAGTCGGGCCGGGGAGCTGTTTTTT.

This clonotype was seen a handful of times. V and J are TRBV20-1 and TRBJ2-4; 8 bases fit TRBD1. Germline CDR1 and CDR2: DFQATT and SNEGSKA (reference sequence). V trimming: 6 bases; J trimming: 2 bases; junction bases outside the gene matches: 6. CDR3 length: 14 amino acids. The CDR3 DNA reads TGCAGTGCCCCCCGGACAGGGTCCAAAAACATTCAGTACTTC. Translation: CSAPRTGSKNIQYF.

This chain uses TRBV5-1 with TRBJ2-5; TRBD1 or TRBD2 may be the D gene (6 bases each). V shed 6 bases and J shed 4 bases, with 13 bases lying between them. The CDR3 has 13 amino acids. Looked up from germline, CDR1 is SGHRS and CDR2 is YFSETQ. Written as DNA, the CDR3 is TGCGCCAGCACCTGGGGGGCCGCAGAGACCCAGTACTTC. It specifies CASTWGAAETQYF.

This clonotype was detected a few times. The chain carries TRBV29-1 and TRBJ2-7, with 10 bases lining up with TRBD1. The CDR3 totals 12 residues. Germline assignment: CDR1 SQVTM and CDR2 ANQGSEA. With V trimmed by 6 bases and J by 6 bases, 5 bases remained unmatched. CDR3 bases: TGCAGCGTGGGACAGGGGTCTGGCGAGCAGTACTTC. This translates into CSVGQGSGEQYF.

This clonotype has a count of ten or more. The CDR3 coding sequence is TGTGCCAGCAGCTTGGGACAGGGTGACAATGAGCAGTTCTTC. Its translation: CASSLGQGDNEQFF. J is TRBJ2-1 and V is TRBV5-4, with 7 bases aligning to TRBD1. CDR3 length: 14 residues. Trimming at V came to 0 bases and at J to 5 bases, leaving 2 bases not matched to a gene. The germline V gene has CDR1 SGHNT and CDR2 YYREEE (reference sequence).

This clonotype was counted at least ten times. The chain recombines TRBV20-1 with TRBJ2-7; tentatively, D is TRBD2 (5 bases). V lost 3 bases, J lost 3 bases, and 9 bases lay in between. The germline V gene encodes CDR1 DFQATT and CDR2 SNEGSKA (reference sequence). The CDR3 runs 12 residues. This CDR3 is CSASLAVYEQYF. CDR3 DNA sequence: TGCAGTGCTAGCCTAGCAGTCTACGAGCAGTACTTC.

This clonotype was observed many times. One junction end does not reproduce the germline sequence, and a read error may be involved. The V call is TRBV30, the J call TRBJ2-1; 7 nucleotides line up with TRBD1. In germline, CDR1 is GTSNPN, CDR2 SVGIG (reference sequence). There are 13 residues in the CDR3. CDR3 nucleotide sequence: TGTGCCTGGAACCCTTCTAGTGTACAGGGGCCGCGCTTC. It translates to CAWNPSSVQGPRF.

Here the CDR3 DNA reads TGCAGCGTTTCCCCCGCGGCAGAGCAGTTCTTC. It encodes CSVSPAAEQFF. The gene calls are TRBV29-1 and TRBJ2-1; D not certain. Trimming stripped 5 bases from V and 10 bases from J, with 12 bases between. The germline gives CDR1 SQVTM, CDR2 ANQGSEA. The CDR3 spans 11 residues.

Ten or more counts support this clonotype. DNA of the CDR3: TGTGCCAGCAGTTACATTGGGGGTGGAGGGGAGCAGTACTTC. Protein product: CASSYIGGGGEQYF. The rearrangement uses TRBV6-5 and TRBJ2-7, with a possible D match to TRBD2 (6 bases). The CDR3 covers 14 residues. V lost 2 bases and J 7 bases, leaving 15 bases between the germline ends. Per the germline V gene, CDR1 is MNHEY and CDR2 is SVGAGI.

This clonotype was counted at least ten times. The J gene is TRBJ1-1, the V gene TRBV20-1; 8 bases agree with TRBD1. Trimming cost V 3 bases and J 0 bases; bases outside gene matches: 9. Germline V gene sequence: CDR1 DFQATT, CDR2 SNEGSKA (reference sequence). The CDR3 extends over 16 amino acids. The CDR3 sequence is CSARGAGGRVNTEAFF. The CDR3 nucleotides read TGCAGTGCTAGGGGCGCAGGGGGCCGGGTGAACACTGAAGCTTTCTTT.

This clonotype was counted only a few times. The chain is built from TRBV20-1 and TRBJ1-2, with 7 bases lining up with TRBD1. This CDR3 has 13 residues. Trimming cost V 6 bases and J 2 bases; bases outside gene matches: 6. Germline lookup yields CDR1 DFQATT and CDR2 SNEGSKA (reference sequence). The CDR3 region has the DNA TGCAGTGCGGTACCGACAGGGAACTATGGCTACACCTTC. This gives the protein CSAVPTGNYGYTF.

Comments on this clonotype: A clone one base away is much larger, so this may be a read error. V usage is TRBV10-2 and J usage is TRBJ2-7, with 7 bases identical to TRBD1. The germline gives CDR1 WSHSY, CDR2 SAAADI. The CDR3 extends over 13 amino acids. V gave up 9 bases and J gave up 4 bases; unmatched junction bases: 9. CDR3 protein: CASRDSALYEQYF. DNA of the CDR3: TGCGCCAGTAGGGACAGCGCGTTGTACGAGCAGTACTTC.

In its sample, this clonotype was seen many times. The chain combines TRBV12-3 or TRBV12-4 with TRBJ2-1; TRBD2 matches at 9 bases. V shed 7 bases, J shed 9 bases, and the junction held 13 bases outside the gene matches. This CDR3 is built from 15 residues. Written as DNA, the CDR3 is TGTGCCAGCACCAAGGGGGCTAGCGGGAATGGTGAGCAGTTCTTC. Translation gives CASTKGASGNGEQFF.

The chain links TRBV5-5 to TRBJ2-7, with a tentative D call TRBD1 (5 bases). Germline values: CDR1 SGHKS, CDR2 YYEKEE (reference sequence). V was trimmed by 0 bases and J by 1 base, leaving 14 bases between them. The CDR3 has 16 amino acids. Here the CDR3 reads CASSLAGPHSSYEQYF. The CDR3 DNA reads TGTGCCAGCAGCTTGGCAGGGCCCCACTCTTCCTACGAGCAGTACTTC.

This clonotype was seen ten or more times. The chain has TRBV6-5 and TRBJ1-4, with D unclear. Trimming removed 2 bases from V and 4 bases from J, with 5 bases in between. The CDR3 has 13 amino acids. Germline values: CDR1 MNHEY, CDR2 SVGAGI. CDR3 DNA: TGTGCCAGCAGTTACACCTATAATGAAAAACTGTTTTTT. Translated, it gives CASSYTYNEKLFF.

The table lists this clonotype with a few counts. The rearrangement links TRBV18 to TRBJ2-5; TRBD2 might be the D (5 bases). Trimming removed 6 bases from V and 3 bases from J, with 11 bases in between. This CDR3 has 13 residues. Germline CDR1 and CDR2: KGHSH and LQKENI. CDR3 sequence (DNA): TGTGCCAGCTCCCCCCAGAGGGAAGAGACCCAGTACTTC. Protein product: CASSPQREETQYF.